The sequence of this T cell receptor beta chain was determined in a study of response to subunit inactivated influenza vaccine. V was clipped by 8 bases and J by 0 bases, with 12 bases between them. From germline, CDR1 is LGHDT and CDR2 YNNKEL (reference sequence). The CDR3 consists of 14 residues. Via MiXCR, TCRdb re-called the RT-PCR reads, giving one row per CDR3 protein. Of hundreds of thousands of distinct CDR3 sequences listed, under 9% are singletons. Whole-study findings and limits: Few new T cells, the authors suggested, are recruited by each seasonal influenza vaccination.

This clonotype showed up many times. Its antigen is as yet unknown. Sequencing used PBMCs from blood, obtained around 25 months after vaccination. This TCR was recovered from a man aged 45 to 70 who received an inactivated influenza vaccine. The chain combines TRBV3-1 with TRBJ2-3, with D maybe TRBD2 (7 bases). In nucleotides, the CDR3 is TGTGCCAGCGGGAGGGGGACTAGCACAGATACGCAGTATTTT. This translates into CASGRGTSTDTQYF.